One T cell receptor beta chain is described in this entry. The antigen remains undetermined. The data are from a study of CD8+ T cells in alopecia areata. Study-wide results and caveats: Persistence of many expanded lesional clones was seen in scalp and blood during tofacitinib.

Trimming at V came to 4 bases and at J to 0 bases, leaving 11 bases not matched to a gene. The CDR3 length is 17 residues. The germline CDR1 and CDR2 sequences are SEHNR and FQNEAQ (reference sequence). Sample treatment: oral pan-JAK inhibitor, 5-10 mg twice daily. The authors extracted RNA and reverse transcribed it into cDNA as the sequencing template. Using immunoSEQ multiplex PCR, the repertoire was profiled, and TCRdb retains in-frame clones only, with some absent. The sample has over 100,000 clones; about 50% are singletons. V and J are TRBV7-9 and TRBJ1-2; TRBD1 agrees at 7 bases. This TCR was sampled from a human donor with alopecia areata. The specimen comprised CD4+ T cells sorted from blood, sampled at week 4, from a patient treated with tofacitinib. The CDR3, as DNA: TGTGCCAGCAGCTCCTCTCCTAGACAGGGCACTAACTATGGCTACACCTTC. Protein: CASSSSPRQGTNYGYTF.